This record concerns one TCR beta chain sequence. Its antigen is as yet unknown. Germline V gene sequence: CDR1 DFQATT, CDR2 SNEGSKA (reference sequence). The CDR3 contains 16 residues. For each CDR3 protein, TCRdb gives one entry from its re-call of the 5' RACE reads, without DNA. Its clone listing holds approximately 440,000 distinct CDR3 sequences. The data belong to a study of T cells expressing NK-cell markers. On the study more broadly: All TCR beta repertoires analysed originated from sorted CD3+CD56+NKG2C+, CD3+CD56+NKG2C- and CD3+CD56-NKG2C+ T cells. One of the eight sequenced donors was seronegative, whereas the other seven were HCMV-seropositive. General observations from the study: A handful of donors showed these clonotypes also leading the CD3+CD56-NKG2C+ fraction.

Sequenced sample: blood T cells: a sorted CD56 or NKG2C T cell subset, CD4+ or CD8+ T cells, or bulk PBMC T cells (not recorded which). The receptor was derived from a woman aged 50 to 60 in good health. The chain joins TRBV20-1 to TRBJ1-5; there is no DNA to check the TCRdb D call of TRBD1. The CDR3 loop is CSASPQGRVSNQPQHF.